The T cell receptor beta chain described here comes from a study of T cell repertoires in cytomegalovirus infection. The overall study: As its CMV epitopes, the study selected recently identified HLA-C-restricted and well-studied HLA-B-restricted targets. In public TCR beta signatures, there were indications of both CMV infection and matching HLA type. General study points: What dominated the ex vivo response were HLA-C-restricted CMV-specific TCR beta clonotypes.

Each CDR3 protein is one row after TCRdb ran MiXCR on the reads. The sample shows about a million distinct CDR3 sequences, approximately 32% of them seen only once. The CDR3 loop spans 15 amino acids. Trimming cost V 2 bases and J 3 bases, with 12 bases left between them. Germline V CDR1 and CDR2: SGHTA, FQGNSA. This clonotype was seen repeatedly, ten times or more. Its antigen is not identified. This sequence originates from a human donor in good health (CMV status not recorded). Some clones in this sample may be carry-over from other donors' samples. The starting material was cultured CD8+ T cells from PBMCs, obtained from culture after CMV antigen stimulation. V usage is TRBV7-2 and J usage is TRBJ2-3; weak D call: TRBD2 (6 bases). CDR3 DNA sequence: TGTGCCAGCAGCTTATTTAGTAGCGGAACAGATACGCAGTATTTT. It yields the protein CASSLFSSGTDTQYF.